These 2 T cell receptor beta chains share one sample of origin, sequenced in a study of T cells in localized non-small cell lung cancer. Profiling relied on immunoSEQ multiplex PCR, and the TCRdb table lists in-frame clones only, not all of them. In the table there are 9,000 to 15,000 clones, 85% to 90% of which are singletons. The sample here was peripheral blood, taken before any cancer treatment. The origin of the receptors is a male donor older than 55 with stage I lung adenocarcinoma.

The chain combines TRBV2 with TRBJ1-2; weak D call: TRBD1 (5 bases). The CDR3 spans 14 residues. CDR1 SNHLY and CDR2 FYNNEI come from the germline V gene. The ends were cut back, 8 bases at V and 4 bases at J, with 17 bases in the middle. The CDR3 loop is CASGDSSGPYGYTF. The CDR3 bases are TGTGCCAGCGGAGACAGCTCAGGGCCCTATGGCTACACCTTC.

In the case of this clone: The same CDR3 also results from other DNA sequences found in this sample. V and J are TRBV11-3 and TRBJ2-3, with 7 bases aligning to TRBD2. V lost 4 bases, J lost 2 bases, and 3 bases stayed unmatched. The CDR3 sequence is 14 residues long. The V gene's germline CDR1 is SGHNT and CDR2 YENEEA. In nucleotides, the CDR3 is TGTGCCAGCAGCTCCGGGGGGACCACAGATACGCAGTATTTT. It specifies CASSSGGTTDTQYF.